Listed below are T cell receptor beta chains from one sample, sequenced in a study of blood T cell repertoires in COVID-19. Using immunoSEQ multiplex PCR, the repertoire was profiled, and TCRdb retains in-frame clones only, with some absent. This sample has under 200,000 clones, with 70% to 90% found just once. Material: peripheral blood. The receptors come from a man aged 70 or older with active or convalescent COVID-19. Both conserved end residues are part of each CDR3. D genes are given only for firm matches. Not all rows give a size; the values are once, few, many and, for expanded clones, a class.

d_gene | j_gene | abundance | v_gene | CDR3aa | CDR3nt
. | TRBJ2-7 | once | TRBV6-2/TRBV6-3 | CASSYRRDISYEQYF | TGTGCCAGCAGTTATAGAAGGGACATCTCCTACGAGCAGTACTTC
. | TRBJ2-5 | . | TRBV7-9 | CASSLNQATSQETQYF | TGTGCCAGCAGCTTAAATCAGGCAACATCTCAAGAGACCCAGTACTTC
TRBD2 | TRBJ2-1 | . | TRBV30 | CATAGSSYNEQFF | TGTGCTACAGCGGGGAGCTCCTACAATGAGCAGTTCTTC
TRBD2 | TRBJ2-1 | . | TRBV4-3 | CASSRGTSGNSNEQFF | TGCGCCAGCAGCCGCGGGACTAGCGGGAATTCCAATGAGCAGTTCTTC
. | TRBJ1-3 | . | TRBV5-6 | CASSFLQGWGTIYF | TGTGCCAGCAGCTTTCTACAGGGTTGGGGCACCATATATTTT
TRBD1 | TRBJ2-2 | . | TRBV5-1 | CASSLQQGTGELFF | TGCGCCAGCAGCTTACAACAGGGGACCGGGGAGCTGTTTTTT
. | TRBJ1-1 | . | TRBV25-1 | CASSERTDYTEAFF | TGTGCCAGCAGTGAACGGACAGACTACACTGAAGCTTTCTTT
. | TRBJ2-1 | . | TRBV9 | CASSVSSGYEQFF | TGTGCCAGCAGCGTTTCATCGGGGTATGAGCAGTTCTTC
TRBD2 | TRBJ2-3 | . | TRBV18 | CASSPLPLAGADTQYF | TGTGCCAGCTCACCACTCCCACTAGCGGGGGCAGATACGCAGTATTTT
TRBD2 | TRBJ2-1 | . | TRBV19 | CASSKMRPGLADAYNEQFF | TGTGCCAGTAGTAAAATGAGGCCGGGACTAGCGGATGCCTACAATGAGCAGTTCTTC
TRBD2 | TRBJ2-3 | . | TRBV30 | CAWSRLAGGGDTQYF | TGTGCCTGGAGTAGGCTAGCGGGAGGCGGTGATACGCAGTATTTT
TRBD1 | TRBJ1-5 | . | TRBV2 | CASSPTGVNRNNQPQHF | TGTGCCAGCAGCCCGACAGGGGTTAATAGGAACAATCAGCCCCAGCATTTT
. | TRBJ1-3 | once | TRBV3-1/TRBV3-2 | CASSQAGFGNTIYF | TGTGCCAGCAGCCAAGCGGGTTTTGGAAACACCATATATTTT
. | TRBJ2-2 | once | TRBV5-6 | CASSSQGSTGELFF | TGTGCCAGCAGCTCCCAGGGGAGCACCGGGGAGCTGTTTTTT
. | TRBJ1-2 | . | TRBV14 | CASSPRENYGYTF | TGTGCCAGCAGCCCCCGGGAGAACTATGGCTACACCTTC
. | TRBJ2-1 | . | TRBV5-1 | CASSLLASRDEQFF | TGCGCCAGCAGCCTCCTCGCGTCCAGGGATGAGCAGTTCTTC
TRBD1 | TRBJ2-7 | . | TRBV7-8 | CASSLGNRGYEQYF | TGTGCCAGCAGCTTAGGAAACAGGGGGTACGAGCAGTACTTC
TRBD1 | TRBJ1-4 | . | TRBV30 | CAWSVPGGSTNEKLFF | TGTGCCTGGAGTGTACCAGGGGGCTCAACTAATGAAAAACTGTTTTTT
. | TRBJ2-5 | . | TRBV28 | CASSLEWVEMGTQYF | TGTGCCAGCAGTTTGGAGTGGGTAGAAATGGGGACCCAGTACTTC
TRBD2 | TRBJ2-5 | once | TRBV7-2 | CASSALGIWLAGVQETQYF | TGTGCCAGCAGCGCACTTGGGATTTGGCTAGCGGGGGTTCAAGAGACCCAGTACTTC
TRBD2 | TRBJ2-5 | once | TRBV2 | CASSEGLAGETQYF | TGTGCCAGCAGTGAAGGACTAGCGGGTGAGACCCAGTACTTC
. | TRBJ2-1 | . | TRBV24-1 | CATSAWASSYNEQFF | TGTGCCACCAGTGCGTGGGCCAGCTCCTACAATGAGCAGTTCTTC
. | TRBJ2-7 | . | TRBV7-2 | CASSPTRGPYEQYF | TGTGCCAGCAGCCCGACGCGAGGTCCCTACGAGCAGTACTTC
. | TRBJ2-5 | . | TRBV25-1 | CASSRQALYQETQYF | TGTGCCAGCAGTCGACAGGCCCTGTACCAAGAGACCCAGTACTTC
. | TRBJ1-5 | . | TRBV10-2 | CASSESSLGNQPQHF | TGCGCCAGCAGTGAGTCGTCACTCGGCAATCAGCCCCAGCATTTT
. | TRBJ1-1 | . | TRBV28 | CASEKNTEAFF | TGTGCCAGCGAGAAAAACACTGAAGCTTTCTTT
TRBD1 | TRBJ2-2 | once | TRBV6-6 | CASSSPGGPNTGELFF | TGTGCCAGCAGTTCCCCAGGGGGCCCTAACACCGGGGAGCTGTTTTTT
TRBD2 | TRBJ2-5 | . | TRBV5-1 | CASSTGTSGETQYF | TGCGCCAGCAGCACCGGGACTAGCGGGGAGACCCAGTACTTC
. | TRBJ2-5 | . | TRBV24-1 | CATSDLTDYGQETQYF | TGTGCCACCAGTGATTTAACGGACTACGGGCAAGAGACCCAGTACTTC
. | TRBJ1-4 | . | TRBV14 | CASSQGWGLPNEKLFF | TGTGCCAGCAGCCAAGGGTGGGGGCTGCCTAATGAAAAACTGTTTTTT
TRBD1 | TRBJ1-1 | . | TRBV3-1/TRBV3-2 | CASSRGTGGMNTEAFF | TGTGCCAGCAGCCGGGGGACAGGGGGAATGAACACTGAAGCTTTCTTT
. | TRBJ2-1 | once | TRBV2 | CARPRTERTNEQFF | TGTGCCAGACCAAGAACCGAGAGAACTAATGAGCAGTTCTTC
TRBD1 | TRBJ1-2 | . | TRBV25-1 | CATALAGGGYTF | TGTGCCACCGCACTGGCAGGGGGCGGCTACACCTTC
. | TRBJ1-2 | . | TRBV28 | CASSLNQGAGYTF | TGTGCCAGCAGTTTGAACCAGGGCGCGGGCTACACCTTC
. | TRBJ2-2 | . | TRBV28 | CASSLWVRGNTGELFF | TGTGCCAGCAGTTTATGGGTCAGGGGGAACACCGGGGAGCTGTTTTTT
TRBD1 | TRBJ1-5 | . | TRBV24-1 | CATSGTGLKPQHF | TGTGCCACCAGTGGGACAGGGTTGAAGCCCCAGCATTTT
TRBD1 | TRBJ2-7 | . | TRBV28 | CASSAPGQGAFHF | TGTGCCAGCAGTGCACCCGGACAGGGGGCGTTTCACTTC
. | TRBJ1-4 | once | TRBV7-2 | CASSQTGRLLFF | TGTGCCAGCAGCCAAACAGGAAGACTGCTGTTTTTT
TRBD2 | TRBJ2-1 | once | TRBV10-3 | CAIKKASGGDEQFF | TGTGCCATCAAAAAGGCTAGCGGGGGCGATGAGCAGTTCTTC
. | TRBJ2-7 | once | TRBV18 | CASSPDIAHYEQYF | TGTGCCAGCTCACCCGACATCGCCCACTACGAGCAGTACTTC
TRBD2 | TRBJ2-5 | . | TRBV7-9 | CASSFWIRGGRETQYF | TGTGCCAGCAGCTTCTGGATCCGGGGGGGTAGGGAGACCCAGTACTTC
. | TRBJ1-5 | . | TRBV5-1 | CASSLEGGNQPQHF | TGCGCCAGCAGCTTGGAGGGGGGCAATCAGCCCCAGCATTTT